This T cell receptor (beta chain) is from a study of cytomegalovirus exposure and HLA in healthy donors. The PCR employed 60 Vbeta primers together with 13 Jbeta primers. Sequenced by immunoSEQ multiplex PCR; TCRdb stores in-frame clones only, minus some. This table holds 170,000 or so clones, 80% found once. Germline V gene lookup returns CDR1 GTSNPN and CDR2 SVGIG (reference sequence). The CDR3 is 14 residues long. V was pared by 0 bases and J by 8 bases, with 16 bases between. This clone was seen a handful of times. Its antigen is unidentified. Broader study findings: Specificity for CMV antigens was confirmed in vitro for three of the CMV-associated chains. Sequencing likely produced, as an artifact, a cluster of highly shared sequence variants. Later on, a genetic analysis was performed. It linked a missense variant in DCLRE1C with V- and J-gene trimming of TCR beta. Among CMV-associated TCR beta chains, most appeared HLA-restricted in a later analysis.

The sequencing input was PBMCs. This chain links TRBV30 with TRBJ1-2; no firm D call. The clonotype was recovered from a boy aged 5 to 17 in good health and CMV-seronegative. CDR3 region: CAWSVPRGIGGYTF. Here the CDR3 DNA reads TGTGCCTGGAGTGTACCTCGGGGAATTGGGGGCTACACCTTC.